One sample yielded the 13 T cell receptor beta chains listed below, sequenced in a study of CD8 T cells in ankylosing spondylitis. Study results and limitations: A motif of 7 to 9 highly homologous TCR beta variants was seen as apparently characteristic of ankylosing spondylitis blood.

These receptors' targets are unknown. Via MiXCR, TCRdb re-called the 5' RACE reads, giving one row per CDR3 protein. The sample contains about 480,000 distinct CDR3 sequences, roughly 15% of which appear only once. Sequencing used blood, either unsorted or a sorted T cell fraction (not recorded which). Every receptor here comes from a male donor with ankylosing spondylitis.

V and J are TRBV4-2 and TRBJ2-3; 7 positions agree with TRBD2. J was trimmed by 3 bases and V by 4 bases; bases with no gene match: 7. CDR3 length equals 15 residues. The germline V gene encodes CDR1 LGHNA and CDR2 YNFKEQ. The CDR3 spells CASSPVLADTDTQYF. CDR3 nucleotide sequence: TGTGCCAGCAGCCCTGTGCTAGCGGATACAGATACGCAGTATTTT.

This clonotype occurred a few times. J is TRBJ1-1 and V is TRBV5-5; D is ambiguous. CDR3 length: 16 amino acids. Germline lookup yields CDR1 SGHKS and CDR2 YYEKEE (reference sequence). V lost 4 bases and J 5 bases, leaving 21 bases between the germline ends. The CDR3 bases are TGTGCCAGCAGCCTGGAACCACCTTCCACGGGGACTGAAGCTTTCTTT. It translates to CASSLEPPSTGTEAFF.

The J gene is TRBJ1-6, the V gene TRBV6-1; no definite D call. V was trimmed by 1 base and J by 5 bases, leaving 21 bases between them. Germline lookup yields CDR1 MNHNS and CDR2 SASEGT. The CDR3 length is 19 residues. CDR3 protein: CASSEVPVRYWNDNSPLHF. In nucleotides, the CDR3 is TGTGCCAGCAGTGAAGTGCCAGTGAGGTATTGGAACGATAATTCACCCCTCCACTTT.

The V gene is TRBV11-3, the J gene TRBJ2-7; 8 bases match TRBD1. V dropped 0 bases and J dropped 10; count of bases not matched to a gene: 14. Germline V gene sequence: CDR1 SGHNT, CDR2 YENEEA. The CDR3 totals 16 residues. CDR3: CASSLDGGTGPNGQYF. CDR3 DNA: TGTGCCAGCAGCTTAGATGGTGGGACAGGCCCGAACGGACAGTACTTC.

This clonotype has more than one count but fewer than ten. The chain uses TRBV5-1 and TRBJ2-3; 9 positions agree with TRBD1. The CDR3 runs 14 residues. CDR1 SGHRS and CDR2 YFSETQ come from the germline V gene. Trimming at V came to 7 bases and at J to 4 bases, leaving 7 bases not matched to a gene. CDR3 in amino acids: CASLPGTGSDTQYF. The CDR3 DNA sequence: TGCGCCAGCCTCCCCGGGACAGGGTCAGATACGCAGTATTTT.

In its sample, this clonotype was seen many times. This sequence joins TRBV12-3 or TRBV12-4 and TRBJ2-3, with 12 bases fitting TRBD2. The CDR3 contains 15 residues. J lost 3 bases, V lost 3 bases, and 1 base had no gene match. In DNA form, the CDR3 reads TGTGCCAGCAGTTTTACTAGCGGGGGGACAGATACGCAGTATTTT. Encoded protein: CASSFTSGGTDTQYF.

This clonotype was detected a few times. V is TRBV6-2 or TRBV6-3 and J is TRBJ1-4; D gene uncertain. V lost 5 bases and J lost 2, with 12 bases in between. Looked up from germline, CDR1 is MNHEY and CDR2 is SVGEGT. The length of the CDR3 is 15 residues. CDR3 loop: CASSDRRRTNEKLFF. The CDR3 region has the DNA TGTGCCAGCAGTGACCGACGGCGGACTAATGAAAAACTGTTTTTT.

The chain couples TRBV5-5 to TRBJ2-1; the D gene is possibly TRBD2 (5 bases). The V end lost 0 bases, the J end lost 7 bases, and 8 bases lay between the germline ends. Germline CDR1 is SGHKS and CDR2 is YYEKEE (reference sequence). The CDR3 has 13 amino acids. Here the CDR3 DNA reads TGTGCCAGCAGCTTGGGGCGGGCGAATGAGCAGTTCTTC. As protein: CASSLGRANEQFF.

This rearrangement joins TRBV7-9 to TRBJ2-3; no reliable D call. The V and J ends lost 5 bases and 4 bases respectively, with 13 bases between them. CDR1 SEHNR and CDR2 FQNEAQ come from the germline V gene (reference sequence). There are 14 residues in the CDR3. This CDR3 reads CASSLQSLPDTQYF. The CDR3 coding sequence is TGTGCCAGCAGCCTCCAAAGCCTTCCAGATACGCAGTATTTT. Full variable domain (missing parts from reference TRBV7-9 and TRBJ2-3): DTGVSQNPRHKITKRGQNVTFRCDPISEHNRLYWYRQTLGQGPEFLTYFQNEAQLEKSRLLSDRFSAERPKGSFSTLEIQRTEQGDSAMYLCASSLQSLPDTQYFGPGTRLTVL.

J is TRBJ1-2 and V is TRBV7-9; possible D gene TRBD1, 5 bases. The germline gives CDR1 SEHNR, CDR2 FQNEAQ (reference sequence). V lost 2 bases and J lost 8, with 12 bases in between. This CDR3 is 13 amino acids long. This CDR3 reads CASSLSGGTGYTF. The CDR3 coding sequence is TGTGCCAGCAGCTTATCTGGGGGAACCGGCTACACCTTC. The whole variable domain, remainder taken from reference TRBV7-9 and TRBJ1-2, is DTGVSQNPRHKITKRGQNVTFRCDPISEHNRLYWYRQTLGQGPEFLTYFQNEAQLEKSRLLSDRFSAERPKGSFSTLEIQRTEQGDSAMYLCASSLSGGTGYTFGSGTRLTVV.

This clonotype was counted ten times or more. The chain links TRBV10-2 to TRBJ2-1; 8 nucleotides agree with TRBD2. There are 15 residues in the CDR3. Losses at the gene ends were 5 bases for V and 2 bases for J; bases not matched to a gene: 5. Germline V lookup: CDR1 WSHSY, CDR2 SAAADI. CDR3 region: CASSPTSVTYNEQFF. The CDR3, as DNA: TGCGCCAGCAGTCCGACTAGCGTTACCTACAATGAGCAGTTCTTC.

In this sample, this clonotype turned up once. This chain joins TRBV12-3 or TRBV12-4 and TRBJ2-3; no clear D. The CDR3 is 18 residues long. Trimming pared 6 bases from V and 0 bases from J, leaving 22 bases between. The CDR3 reads CASSNSSSRRPSTDTQYF. CDR3 bases: TGTGCCAGCAGCAATAGCTCCTCCAGACGTCCTAGCACAGATACGCAGTATTTT.

This clonotype came up a few times. The chain recombines TRBV7-2 with TRBJ2-3; D gene unclear. Germline values: CDR1 SGHTA, CDR2 FQGNSA. The CDR3 length is 14 residues. V lost 3 bases, J lost 1 base, and 8 bases lay in between. The CDR3: CASSLGTRTDTQYF. In DNA form, the CDR3 reads TGTGCCAGCAGCTTGGGCACCCGCACAGATACGCAGTATTTT.